The present T cell receptor (beta chain) was sequenced within a study of shared clonotypes between healthy human individuals. Study summary: The study used three CD4 naive, three CD4 memory, two CD8 naive and one CD8 memory plate per donor. Findings and caveats of the study: Rarefaction revealed incomplete sorted-subset sequencing despite large depth.

This CDR3 region has 15 residues. Trimming left V 1 base short and J 6 bases short, with 13 bases between. Germline CDR1 LGHNA, CDR2 YSLEER. Those who donated, Caucasian adults without exception, all lived in Nashville, Tennessee. Assay: immunoSEQ multiplex PCR; the TCRdb copy retains only in-frame clones and omits some. The table lists 850,000 to 1,200,000 clones, about 80% of them singletons. Turning to this clone: Its specificity is not known.

Sequenced sample: memory CD4+ T cells sorted from blood. Subset denoted: CD45RA-negative fraction. The chain combines TRBV4-3 with TRBJ2-1, with D perhaps matching TRBD2 (6 bases). The receptor was isolated from a man between 18 and 29 years old in good health. This chain's CDR3 is CASSQGLARVNEQFF. CDR3 in DNA: TGCGCCAGCAGCCAAGGTCTAGCGAGGGTCAATGAGCAGTTCTTC.